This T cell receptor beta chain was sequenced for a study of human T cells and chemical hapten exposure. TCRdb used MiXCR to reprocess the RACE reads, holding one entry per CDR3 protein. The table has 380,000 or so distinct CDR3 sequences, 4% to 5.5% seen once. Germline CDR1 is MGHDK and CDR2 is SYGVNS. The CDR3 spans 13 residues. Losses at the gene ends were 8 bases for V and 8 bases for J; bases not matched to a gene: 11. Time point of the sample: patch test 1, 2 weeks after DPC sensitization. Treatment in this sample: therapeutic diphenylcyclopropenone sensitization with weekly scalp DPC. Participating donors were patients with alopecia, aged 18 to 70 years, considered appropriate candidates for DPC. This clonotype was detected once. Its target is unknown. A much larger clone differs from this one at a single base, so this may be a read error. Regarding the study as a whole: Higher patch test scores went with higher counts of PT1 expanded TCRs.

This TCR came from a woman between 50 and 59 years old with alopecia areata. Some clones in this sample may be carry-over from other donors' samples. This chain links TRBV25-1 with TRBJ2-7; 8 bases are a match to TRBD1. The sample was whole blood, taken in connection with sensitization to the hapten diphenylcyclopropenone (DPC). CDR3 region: CASLRTGYNKQYF. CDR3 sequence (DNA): TGTGCCAGCCTCAGGACAGGGTATAACAAGCAGTACTTC.